Shown below are 31 T cell receptor beta chains from a single sample sequenced in a study of CD8 T cells in ankylosing spondylitis. Antigens for these TCRs are unknown. TCRdb ran MiXCR on the 5' RACE reads and lists one entry per CDR3 protein. The sample records around 480,000 distinct CDR3 sequences, 15% to 20% being singletons. General study points: Ankylosing spondylitis blood appeared to carry a characteristic TCR beta motif of several highly homologous variants.

The material sequenced was blood, either unsorted or a sorted T cell fraction (not recorded which). These receptors originate from a male donor with ankylosing spondylitis.

This clonotype has at least ten counts. The chain carries TRBV29-1 and TRBJ1-2; possibly TRBD1 for D (5 bases). Germline values: CDR1 SQVTM, CDR2 ANQGSEA. This CDR3 is 14 amino acids long. Trimming shortened V by 3 bases and J by 2 bases, and 13 bases separated the two germline ends. This CDR3 is CSVDDYRSNYGYTF. The DNA for the CDR3 is TGCAGCGTTGATGATTACAGGTCGAACTATGGCTACACCTTC.

This clonotype occurred a few times. The V and J genes are TRBV5-1 and TRBJ2-6; no reliable D call. Trimming stripped 5 bases from V and 1 base from J, with 13 bases between. Germline V gene lookup returns CDR1 SGHRS and CDR2 YFSETQ. The length of the CDR3 is 16 residues. In DNA, the CDR3 is TGCGCCAGCAGTTATCTACAGAGTTCTGGGGCCAACGTCCTGACTTTC. Amino acid sequence: CASSYLQSSGANVLTF.

The V and J genes are TRBV5-6 and TRBJ2-7; D might be TRBD2 (7 bases). Trimming pared 4 bases from V and 2 bases from J, leaving 19 bases between. Germline V gene sequence: CDR1 SGHDT, CDR2 YYEEEE. The CDR3 sequence is 16 residues long. The CDR3 here is CASSPQLATGAYEQYF. CDR3 nucleotide sequence: TGTGCCAGCAGCCCCCAACTAGCGACAGGAGCCTACGAGCAGTACTTC.

This clonotype was seen at least ten times. The chain recombines TRBV12-3 or TRBV12-4 with TRBJ2-5; 7 bases align to TRBD1. The CDR3 loop spans 14 amino acids. V lost 4 bases, J lost 5 bases, and 7 bases stayed unmatched. The CDR3 spells CASSWTGAGETQYF. CDR3 bases: TGTGCCAGCAGTTGGACAGGCGCCGGGGAGACCCAGTACTTC.

This chain connects TRBV20-1 to TRBJ2-7, with a tentative D call TRBD2 (5 bases). The germline CDR1 and CDR2 sequences are DFQATT and SNEGSKA (reference sequence). There are 15 residues in the CDR3. V was shortened by 0 bases and J by 3 bases, with 15 bases between the two germline ends. CDR3 nucleotides: TGCAGTGCTAGAGACCCTAGCAACCCAAGCTACGAGCAGTACTTC. Translated, it gives CSARDPSNPSYEQYF.

This clonotype was seen only a few times. The CDR3, as DNA: TGTGCCAGCAGCCAGAGTTGGGCTAGCGGCACAGATACGCAGTATTTT. Residues: CASSQSWASGTDTQYF. The chain links TRBV7-6 to TRBJ2-3; D possibly corresponds to TRBD2 (6 bases). V was shortened by 5 bases and J by 1 base, with 16 bases between the two germline ends. CDR3 length equals 16 residues. CDR1 is SGHVS and CDR2 is FNYEAQ in the germline V gene.

The chain is built from TRBV28 and TRBJ2-3; no firm D call. This CDR3 spans 14 amino acids. Deletions cut 9 bases from V and 3 bases from J, with 16 bases between. Germline V gene lookup returns CDR1 MDHEN and CDR2 SYDVKM. CDR3 sequence reads: CASCPPEATDTQYF. The CDR3 DNA reads as TGTGCCAGTTGTCCCCCAGAAGCAACAGATACGCAGTATTTT. Based on the CDR3 plus reference TRBV28 and TRBJ2-3, the full variable domain is DVKVTQSSRYLVKRTGEKVFLECVQDMDHENMFWYRQDPGLGLRLIYFSYDVKMKEKGDIPEGYSVSREKKERFSLILESASTNQTSMYLCASCPPEATDTQYFGPGTRLTVL.

This clonotype was observed a handful of times. This rearrangement joins TRBV7-6 to TRBJ2-5; TRBD2 matches at 14 bases. Germline-derived CDR1 and CDR2 are SGHVS and FNYEAQ. This CDR3 spans 16 amino acids. Trimming removed 5 bases from V and 5 bases from J; junction bases left unmatched: 7. The CDR3 reads CASSLGLAGGRETQYF. The DNA of the CDR3 is TGTGCCAGCAGCCTCGGACTAGCGGGGGGTAGGGAGACCCAGTACTTC.

This clonotype came up a few times. The chain couples TRBV12-3 or TRBV12-4 to TRBJ2-5, with D maybe TRBD1 (6 bases). With 6 bases removed from V and 5 bases from J, the gap between germline ends came to 13 bases. The CDR3 loop spans 13 amino acids. The CDR3 DNA sequence: TGTGCCAGCAGCCCCCGGGACACGGAGACCCAGTACTTC. Amino acids: CASSPRDTETQYF.

The V and J genes are TRBV29-1 and TRBJ2-7; D may match TRBD1 or TRBD2 (5 bases each). V shed 7 bases and J shed 2 bases, with 21 bases lying between them. CDR3 length: 15 amino acids. Germline CDR1 and CDR2: SQVTM and ANQGSEA. Here the CDR3 DNA reads TGCAGCGCTCTGAGCCGGGACCCCGGAACCTACGAGCAGTACTTC. Its protein is CSALSRDPGTYEQYF.

The table lists this clonotype with a few counts. The rearrangement uses TRBV4-2 and TRBJ2-2; 8 nucleotides align to TRBD1. Unmatched junction bases numbered 3, after V lost 2 bases and J lost 1 base. Germline assignment: CDR1 LGHNA and CDR2 YNFKEQ. The CDR3 is 16 amino acids. CDR3 sequence: CASSQPGTGNTGELFF. As DNA, the CDR3 is TGTGCCAGCAGCCAACCCGGGACAGGGAACACCGGGGAGCTGTTTTTT.

The chain joins TRBV12-3 or TRBV12-4 to TRBJ1-1; TRBD1 aligns across 7 bases. CDR3 length equals 16 residues. The J segment lost 0 bases and the V segment lost 3 bases, leaving 7 bases of the junction unmatched. The CDR3 here is CASSFSGRGMNTEAFF. Written as DNA, the CDR3 is TGTGCCAGCAGTTTTAGCGGCAGGGGGATGAACACTGAAGCTTTCTTT.

DNA of the CDR3: TGTGCCAGCAGTCTTCGGCCCCCACTAGCGGCGAACACCGGGGAGCTGTTTTTT. Protein: CASSLRPPLAANTGELFF. V is TRBV27 and J is TRBJ2-2; 8 positions agree with TRBD2. This CDR3 region has 18 residues. V lost 5 bases, J lost 0 bases, and 11 bases stayed unmatched. CDR1 MNHEY and CDR2 SMNVEV come from the germline V gene (reference sequence).

The rearrangement uses TRBV24-1 and TRBJ2-1, with D possibly matching TRBD1 (6 bases). Trimming left V 4 bases short and J 8 bases short, with 11 bases between. This CDR3 spans 13 amino acids. CDR1 and CDR2 from the germline V gene are KGHDR and SFDVKD. The CDR3 sequence: CATSDPGDYEQFF. Written as DNA, the CDR3 is TGTGCCACCAGTGACCCAGGGGATTATGAGCAGTTCTTC.

This chain links TRBV20-1 with TRBJ1-1; no definite D call. This CDR3 has 16 residues. The germline CDR1 and CDR2 sequences are DFQATT and SNEGSKA (reference sequence). CDR3 nucleotides: TGCAGGGCACCTAGCCCTCTACAGAACATGAACACTGAAGCTTTCTTT. Translated: CRAPSPLQNMNTEAFF.

The gene calls are TRBV7-9 and TRBJ1-2, with D perhaps matching TRBD1 (6 bases). Trimming removed 1 base at V and 4 bases at J, with 13 bases between. The CDR3 is 15 residues long. The germline gives CDR1 SEHNR, CDR2 FQNEAQ (reference sequence). The CDR3 nucleotides are TGTGCCAGCAGCTTAGACCCCGACAGGAGCTATGGCTACACCTTC. Translation: CASSLDPDRSYGYTF.

This clonotype was recorded many times. The V and J genes are TRBV12-3 or TRBV12-4 and TRBJ2-2; possibly TRBD1 or TRBD2 for D (5 bases each). This CDR3 spans 15 amino acids. Trimming removed 8 bases from V and 3 bases from J, with 16 bases in between. This CDR3 reads CASYGWLGDTGELFF. CDR3 bases: TGTGCCAGCTACGGGTGGTTGGGGGACACCGGGGAGCTGTTTTTT.

The chain carries TRBV7-8 and TRBJ2-1, with D perhaps TRBD2 (6 bases). V was cut by 5 bases and J by 3 bases, with 11 bases left in between. Looked up from germline, CDR1 is SGHVS and CDR2 is FQNEAQ. This CDR3 comprises 14 residues. The CDR3: CASSQDGSYNEQFF. Here the CDR3 DNA reads TGTGCCAGCAGCCAAGACGGGAGCTACAATGAGCAGTTCTTC.

This clonotype was counted many times. The rearrangement joins TRBV7-2 to TRBJ2-1, with D hard to call. The germline CDR1 and CDR2 sequences are SGHTA and FQGNSA. The CDR3 runs 15 residues. V lost 1 base, J lost 4 bases, and 11 bases lay in between. This CDR3 is CASSLGHPGYNEQFF. For the CDR3, the DNA is TGTGCCAGCAGCTTAGGACACCCCGGTTACAATGAGCAGTTCTTC. Full variable domain (missing parts from reference TRBV7-2 and TRBJ2-1): GAGVSQSPSNKVTEKGKDVELRCDPISGHTALYWYRQSLGQGLEFLIYFQGNSAPDKSGLPSDRFSAERTGGSVSTLTIQRTQQEDSAVYLCASSLGHPGYNEQFFGPGTRLTVL.

This clonotype came up a few times. The CDR3 sequence: CASSRGGRPGTNTEAFF. The CDR3 DNA sequence: TGTGCCAGCAGCAGGGGGGGGAGGCCTGGGACGAACACTGAAGCTTTCTTT. The genes are TRBV21-1 and TRBJ1-1. TRBV21-1 is labeled a pseudogene. CDR3 length: 17 amino acids.

This clonotype was counted only a few times. The V and J genes are TRBV28 and TRBJ1-1; a possible D gene is TRBD1 (5 bases). CDR1 and CDR2 (germline): MDHEN, SYDVKM. Trimming removed 2 bases at V and 6 bases at J, with 10 bases between. CDR3 length equals 13 residues. The CDR3 here is CASSLGDRAEAFF. As DNA, the CDR3 is TGTGCCAGCAGTTTAGGTGACAGAGCTGAAGCTTTCTTT.

The V gene is TRBV29-1, the J gene TRBJ2-7; maybe TRBD2 (6 bases). Germline CDR1 and CDR2: SQVTM and ANQGSEA. Trimming removed 1 base from V and 10 bases from J, with 14 bases in between. The CDR3 covers 12 residues. CDR3 nucleotides: TGCAGCGTTGAAGGTTCTAGCGATAGCCAGTACTTC. This gives the protein CSVEGSSDSQYF.

The genes are TRBV30 and TRBJ1-2, with TRBD1 matching over 7 bases. With V trimmed by 1 base and J by 4 bases, 6 bases remained unmatched. CDR3 size: 14 residues. CDR1 GTSNPN and CDR2 SVGIG come from the germline V gene (reference sequence). CDR3 amino acids: CAWSERGHVYGYTF. CDR3 nucleotide sequence: TGTGCCTGGAGTGAAAGGGGGCATGTCTATGGCTACACCTTC.

J is TRBJ1-1 and V is TRBV5-1; a weak D match, TRBD1 (5 bases). There are 15 residues in the CDR3. CDR1 is SGHRS, CDR2 YFSETQ, per germline. V was pared by 4 bases and J by 5 bases, with 18 bases between. In nucleotides, the CDR3 is TGCGCCAGCAGCCGAGGGGATGCAGGATCTACTGAAGCTTTCTTT. Translated, it gives CASSRGDAGSTEAFF.

This chain links TRBV6-2 or TRBV6-3 with TRBJ2-3, with TRBD2 as a possible D gene (6 bases). Per the germline V gene, CDR1 is MNHEY and CDR2 is SVGEGT. With 7 bases removed from V and 7 bases from J, the gap between germline ends came to 18 bases. The CDR3 has 14 amino acids. In DNA form, the CDR3 reads TGTGCCAGCAATGAACTCCTAGGAGGGAATACGCAGTATTTT. Translating gives CASNELLGGNTQYF.

This clonotype was found many times. This chain uses TRBV4-1 with TRBJ1-2; D gene unclear. The CDR3 spans 14 residues. The V and J ends lost 0 bases and 10 bases respectively, with 15 bases between them. Per germline, CDR1 MGHRA and CDR2 YSYEKL. Here the CDR3 reads CASSQEGGLYPYTF. CDR3 nucleotide sequence: TGCGCCAGCAGCCAAGAGGGTGGGCTTTACCCCTACACCTTC.

This clonotype was counted a few times. The V gene is TRBV14, the J gene TRBJ2-7; 15 bases fit TRBD2. The CDR3 runs 16 residues. CDR1 is SGHDN, CDR2 FVKESK, per germline. J gave up 3 bases and V 4 bases, and 4 bases lay outside the gene matches. CDR3 amino acids: CASSLGLAGGLYEQYF. The CDR3 DNA follows: TGTGCCAGCAGCCTCGGACTAGCGGGGGGGCTCTACGAGCAGTACTTC.

V and J are TRBV2 and TRBJ1-3; D is possibly TRBD1 (5 bases). This CDR3 is 17 amino acids long. Trimming took off 9 bases at V and 3 bases at J, with 24 bases between the two ends. Germline V gene lookup returns CDR1 SNHLY and CDR2 FYNNEI. The CDR3 loop is CASLDYSMDQGGNTIYF. In DNA form, the CDR3 reads TGTGCCAGTTTGGACTATTCCATGGACCAGGGTGGAAACACCATATATTTT. Full variable domain (remainder filled in from reference TRBV2 and TRBJ1-3): EPEVTQTPSHQVTQMGQEVILRCVPISNHLYFYWYRQILGQKVEFLVSFYNNEISEKSEIFDDQFSVERPDGSNFTLKIRSTKLEDSAMYFCASLDYSMDQGGNTIYFGEGSWLTVV.

In this sample, this clonotype turned up once. In nucleotides, the CDR3 is TGTGCCAGCAGCGGGGGGGCCTCCTACGAGCAGTACTTC. Translating it yields CASSGGASYEQYF. The V and J genes are TRBV9 and TRBJ2-7; D is possibly TRBD1 or TRBD2 (6 bases each). Germline V gives CDR1 SGDLS, CDR2 YYNGEE. The V end lost 3 bases, the J end lost 0 bases, and 7 bases lay between the germline ends. The CDR3 sequence is 13 residues long.

This clonotype came up a few times. V usage is TRBV20-1 and J usage is TRBJ1-5; weak D call: TRBD1 (5 bases). Per germline, CDR1 DFQATT and CDR2 SNEGSKA (reference sequence). Trimming took off 4 bases at V and 1 base at J, with 17 bases between the two ends. CDR3 length: 16 amino acids. The CDR3 DNA follows: TGCAGTGCTACCCAAGGAGGGTGGGGGAGCAATCAGCCCCAGCATTTT. It encodes CSATQGGWGSNQPQHF.

As regards this clonotype: A junction end diverges from the germline sequence, so it may reflect a read error. V is TRBV11-2 and J is TRBJ2-7; D is perhaps TRBD1 or TRBD2 (6 bases each). Germline CDR1 SGHAT, CDR2 FQNNGV. This CDR3 is 17 amino acids long. The DNA for the CDR3 is TGTGGCAGCAGCTTCCCCGGAGGGGGACTCAGCTCCTACGAGCAGTACTTC. Its protein is CGSSFPGGGLSSYEQYF.